Below are 29 T cell receptor beta chains sequenced from a single sample in a study of blood T cell repertoires in COVID-19. Clones were read by immunoSEQ multiplex PCR, and TCRdb kept only the in-frame ones, dropping some. This repertoire shows about 360,000 clones, approximately 86% found once; its top ten account for about 7.6%. The sequencing input was peripheral blood. These receptors all come from a woman aged 55-75 years with COVID-19, enrolled during active disease.

The J gene is TRBJ1-1, the V gene TRBV5-1, with 10 bases lining up with TRBD1. Losses at the gene ends were 4 bases for V and 1 base for J; bases not matched to a gene: 4. CDR3 length: 15 amino acids. Germline-derived CDR1 and CDR2 are SGHRS and YFSETQ. The CDR3 region is CASSHRDRGNTEAFF. DNA for the CDR3: TGCGCCAGCAGCCACCGGGACAGGGGGAACACTGAAGCTTTCTTT.

The CDR3 coding sequence is TGTGCCAGCAGCAGCCAGAACACTGAAGCTTTCTTT. Translating gives CASSSQNTEAFF. The chain combines TRBV7-3 with TRBJ1-1; D unclear. CDR1 is SGHTA and CDR2 is FQGTGA in the germline V gene. The V end lost 5 bases, the J end lost 1 base, and 5 bases lay between the germline ends. The CDR3 runs 12 residues.

The chain recombines TRBV7-8 with TRBJ2-1; 10 bases map to TRBD2. CDR3 length: 16 residues. V shed 6 bases, J shed 7 bases, and the junction held 12 bases outside the gene matches. CDR1 and CDR2 (germline): SGHVS, FQNEAQ. CDR3 region: CASRTSGGAVVNEQFF. The DNA of the CDR3 is TGTGCCAGCAGGACCAGCGGGGGGGCCGTTGTGAATGAGCAGTTCTTC.

V is TRBV6-6 and J is TRBJ2-5; 7 bases map to TRBD2. CDR1 is MNHNY, CDR2 SVGAGI, per germline (reference sequence). Trimming at V came to 5 bases and at J to 4 bases, leaving 7 bases not matched to a gene. CDR3 length: 14 amino acids. The CDR3: CASSPPPGGETQYF. The CDR3 DNA follows: TGTGCCAGCAGTCCCCCCCCGGGGGGAGAGACCCAGTACTTC.

V and J are TRBV7-6 and TRBJ2-7; D possibly corresponds to TRBD1 (5 bases). V lost 2 bases, J lost 5 bases, and 16 bases lay in between. CDR3 size: 15 residues. Per the germline V gene, CDR1 is SGHVS and CDR2 is FNYEAQ. The CDR3 bases are TGTGCCAGCAGCTTAATTGGGGCGGCCAACAACGAGCAGTACTTC. It yields the protein CASSLIGAANNEQYF.

The chain joins TRBV27 to TRBJ2-1; 7 nucleotides align to TRBD1. The germline V gene encodes CDR1 MNHEY and CDR2 SMNVEV (reference sequence). There are 11 residues in the CDR3. V lost 4 bases and J lost 10; bases outside the gene matches: 1. In DNA form, the CDR3 reads TGTGCCAGCAGTTCGGGACAGGAGCAGTTCTTC. This codes for CASSSGQEQFF.

J is TRBJ2-5 and V is TRBV25-1, with TRBD2 matching over 7 bases. CDR3 length equals 16 residues. Germline loops: CDR1 MGHDK, CDR2 SYGVNS. Unmatched junction bases numbered 10, after V lost 4 bases and J lost 2 bases. The CDR3 nucleotides are TGTGCCAGCAGTGGTGAGGCGGCTAGCGGTCAAGAGACCCAGTACTTC. Protein: CASSGEAASGQETQYF.

J is TRBJ1-1 and V is TRBV12-5; the D is unclear. Germline V gives CDR1 LGHNT, CDR2 FRNRAP. There are 17 residues in the CDR3. Trimming took off 2 bases at V and 1 base at J, with 17 bases between the two ends. The CDR3 region is CASGLPPWGGTNTEAFF. The CDR3 region has the DNA TGTGCTAGTGGTTTGCCTCCCTGGGGAGGAACGAACACTGAAGCTTTCTTT.

The chain combines TRBV7-6 with TRBJ2-3; 13 bases fit TRBD2. With 6 bases clipped from V and 5 bases from J, the junction kept 11 bases outside the gene matches. This CDR3 is 17 amino acids long. The germline V gene has CDR1 SGHVS and CDR2 FNYEAQ. The CDR3 region is CASSPGLAGTGGDTQYF. Written as DNA, the CDR3 is TGTGCCAGCAGTCCGGGACTAGCGGGGACCGGGGGAGATACGCAGTATTTT. Together with reference TRBV7-6 and TRBJ2-3, the CDR3 gives the full variable domain: GAGVSQSPRYKVTKRGQDVALRCDPISGHVSLYWYRQALGQGPEFLTYFNYEAQQDKSGLPNDRFSAERPEGSISTLTIQRTEQRDSAMYRCASSPGLAGTGGDTQYFGPGTRLTVL.

V gene TRBV11-2 combines with J gene TRBJ2-2; 8 positions match TRBD2. Germline CDR1 is SGHAT and CDR2 is FQNNGV. This CDR3 has 16 amino acids. The junction had 6 bases not matched to a gene; V was cut back by 4 bases and J by 2 bases. CDR3 bases: TGTGCCAGCAGCTCCCCGGCGGGGGGCAACACCGGGGAGCTGTTTTTT. It is translated as CASSSPAGGNTGELFF.

Of note for this clone: Other nucleotide sequences in the sample specify the same CDR3. The V call is TRBV11-3, the J call TRBJ2-7; D is ambiguous. Germline V gene data show CDR1 as SGHNT and CDR2 as YENEEA. CDR3 length equals 13 residues. V was cut by 3 bases and J by 1 base, with 7 bases left in between. The CDR3 region has the DNA TGTGCCAGCAGCTTTATCCCGTCCTACGAGCAGTACTTC. Protein product: CASSFIPSYEQYF.

The sample holds a few counts of this clone. The chain combines TRBV5-4 with TRBJ1-6; D call uncertain. CDR1 is SGHNT, CDR2 YYREEE, per germline (reference sequence). This CDR3 spans 14 amino acids. With 1 base removed from V and 6 bases from J, the gap between germline ends came to 8 bases. In DNA, the CDR3 is TGTGCCAGCAGCTTGCTTTCGGGTAATTCACCCCTCCACTTT. Protein product: CASSLLSGNSPLHF.

As to this clone: Additional DNA sequences in this sample encode the identical CDR3. This chain uses TRBV9 with TRBJ2-1; TRBD2 matches 10 bases. The germline V gene has CDR1 SGDLS and CDR2 YYNGEE. CDR3 length: 15 amino acids. V was clipped by 4 bases and J by 7 bases; unmatched bases: 8. The CDR3 DNA sequence: TGTGCCAGCAGCTCTCACAGCGGGGGGGCAAATGAGCAGTTCTTC. Translated: CASSSHSGGANEQFF.

V gene TRBV7-9 combines with J gene TRBJ1-1; D call uncertain. The CDR3 consists of 11 residues. Trimming left V 3 bases short and J 4 bases short, with 3 bases between. Germline CDR1 is SEHNR and CDR2 is FQNEAQ (reference sequence). As DNA, the CDR3 is TGTGCCAGCAGCTTGAGCACTGAAGCTTTCTTT. Its translation: CASSLSTEAFF.

V and J are TRBV18 and TRBJ1-1, with unresolved D. V shed 5 bases and J shed 5 bases, with 21 bases lying between them. The CDR3 has 16 amino acids. Germline-derived CDR1 and CDR2 are KGHSH and LQKENI. The CDR3 bases are TGTGCCAGCTCAGATACCGGCCCAGGTACGAAGACTGAAGCTTTCTTT. It translates to CASSDTGPGTKTEAFF.

The chain recombines TRBV7-9 with TRBJ1-2, with TRBD1 matching over 8 bases. The CDR3 extends over 15 amino acids. After removal of 4 bases from V and 4 bases from J, the junction contained 8 bases not matched to a gene. The germline gives CDR1 SEHNR, CDR2 FQNEAQ (reference sequence). CDR3 coding DNA: TGTGCCAGCAGCTCTCAAGACAGGGGTAGCTATGGCTACACCTTC. It encodes CASSSQDRGSYGYTF.

V is TRBV13 and J is TRBJ1-3; 8 bases fit TRBD1. V was clipped by 0 bases and J by 2 bases; unmatched bases: 3. There are 16 residues in the CDR3. From germline, CDR1 is PRHDT and CDR2 FYEKMQ (reference sequence). This CDR3 is CASSLGGQGPGNTIYF. The CDR3 DNA reads as TGTGCCAGCAGCTTAGGCGGACAGGGCCCTGGAAACACCATATATTTT.

This clone occurred once. The rearrangement links TRBV19 to TRBJ1-1; D is possibly TRBD1 (6 bases). The CDR3 consists of 13 residues. The V gene lost 6 bases and the J gene lost 6 bases, with 14 bases spanning the gap. Germline values: CDR1 LNHDA, CDR2 SQIVND (reference sequence). Here the CDR3 reads CASRTGSVAEAFF. The CDR3 DNA follows: TGTGCCAGTAGAACAGGGTCGGTTGCTGAAGCTTTCTTT.

This rearrangement joins TRBV19 to TRBJ1-1, with a tentative D call TRBD1 (5 bases). CDR1 and CDR2 (germline): LNHDA, SQIVND (reference sequence). The V and J ends lost 6 bases and 5 bases respectively, with 19 bases between them. The CDR3 totals 15 residues. The CDR3 here is CASRPTEGRGTEAFF. The CDR3 nucleotides are TGTGCCAGTAGGCCTACTGAAGGGAGGGGAACTGAAGCTTTCTTT. The variable domain in full, completed from reference TRBV19 and TRBJ1-1, reads DGGITQSPKYLFRKEGQNVTLSCEQNLNHDAMYWYRQDPGQGLRLIYYSQIVNDFQKGDIAEGYSVSREKKESFPLTVTSAQKNPTAFYLCASRPTEGRGTEAFFGQGTRLTVV.

The chain uses TRBV30 and TRBJ2-1; 7 nucleotides align to TRBD1. CDR3 length: 11 residues. V shed 5 bases and J 15 bases; nucleotides not matched to a gene: 10. From germline, CDR1 is GTSNPN and CDR2 SVGIG (reference sequence). This chain's CDR3 is CAWATDRVRFF. The CDR3, as DNA: TGTGCCTGGGCTACCGACAGGGTTCGGTTCTTC.

CDR3 DNA sequence: TGTGCCAGTACCTATGGACAGGGGAATCAGCCCCAGCATTTT. Its protein is CASTYGQGNQPQHF. The chain couples TRBV19 to TRBJ1-5, with 9 positions matching TRBD1. Germline CDR1 LNHDA, CDR2 SQIVND (reference sequence). J was trimmed by 4 bases and V by 7 bases; bases with no gene match: 5. CDR3 length: 14 amino acids.

The chain uses TRBV5-1 and TRBJ2-1, with D unclear. The CDR3 has 16 residues. Germline loops: CDR1 SGHRS, CDR2 YFSETQ. Trimming took off 4 bases at V and 0 bases at J, with 14 bases between the two ends. CDR3 sequence (DNA): TGCGCCAGCAGCCCCATCCCATCGCGCTCCTACAATGAGCAGTTCTTC. This sequence encodes CASSPIPSRSYNEQFF.

J is TRBJ1-1 and V is TRBV5-6; weak D call: TRBD1 (6 bases). CDR1 and CDR2 from the germline V gene are SGHDT and YYEEEE. V lost 9 bases, J lost 10 bases, and 13 bases lay in between. The CDR3 sequence is 10 residues long. CDR3 bases: TGTGCCAACCAGGGGATTGGAGCTTTCTTT. It codes for CANQGIGAFF.

The chain carries TRBV20-1 and TRBJ1-5, with TRBD1 identical over 10 bases. J lost 7 bases, V lost 3 bases, and 6 bases had no gene match. CDR1 DFQATT and CDR2 SNEGSKA come from the germline V gene (reference sequence). This CDR3 spans 14 amino acids. In DNA, the CDR3 is TGCAGTGCTAGTCTGGACAGGGGGGAACAGCCCCAGCATTTT. This encodes CSASLDRGEQPQHF.

CDR3 sequence (DNA): TGTGCCAGCAGCCTGGACACTGGGGCCAACGTCCTGACTTTC. Its protein is CASSLDTGANVLTF. The J gene is TRBJ2-6, the V gene TRBV5-4; D perhaps matches TRBD1 (5 bases). V was clipped by 4 bases and J by 2 bases, with 7 bases between them. From germline, CDR1 is SGHNT and CDR2 YYREEE (reference sequence). CDR3 length equals 14 residues.

This chain links TRBV18 with TRBJ1-4, with D possibly being TRBD1 (6 bases). Germline CDR1 and CDR2: KGHSH and LQKENI. The CDR3 consists of 17 residues. Trimming pared 3 bases from V and 3 bases from J, leaving 17 bases between. The CDR3 DNA follows: TGTGCCAGCTCACCGAACGAGGGGGTGCGGTCTAATGAAAAACTGTTTTTT. Protein sequence: CASSPNEGVRSNEKLFF.

The chain recombines TRBV4-1 with TRBJ2-3; no clear D. The V gene lost 4 bases and the J gene lost 4 bases, with 15 bases spanning the gap. CDR1 MGHRA and CDR2 YSYEKL come from the germline V gene. The CDR3 extends over 15 amino acids. The CDR3 sequence is CASSRSLLFPDTQYF. DNA for the CDR3: TGCGCCAGCAGCCGTAGTTTACTTTTCCCAGATACGCAGTATTTT.

This clone was found a few times. V usage is TRBV2 and J usage is TRBJ2-2, with 10 nucleotides matching TRBD2. J was trimmed by 5 bases and V by 6 bases; bases with no gene match: 6. Germline lookup yields CDR1 SNHLY and CDR2 FYNNEI. The CDR3 covers 15 residues. CDR3 coding DNA: TGTGCCAGCAGATGGGCTAGCGGGGGTACCGGGGAGCTGTTTTTT. Amino acids: CASRWASGGTGELFF.

The V and J genes are TRBV6-6 and TRBJ1-1; the D gene is possibly TRBD1 (5 bases). The CDR3 is made up of 15 amino acids. Trimming cost V 7 bases and J 1 base, with 16 bases left between them. Looked up from germline, CDR1 is MNHNY and CDR2 is SVGAGI (reference sequence). The CDR3 DNA follows: TGTGCCAGCATCTTACCCGGGGGGAGGAACACTGAAGCTTTCTTT. Translation: CASILPGGRNTEAFF.